One and the same sample provided the 22 T cell receptor beta chains below, sequenced in a study of blood T cell repertoires in COVID-19. Method: immunoSEQ multiplex PCR; TCRdb's copy keeps in-frame clones and lacks some. Altogether under 200,000 clones are present, about 85% being singletons, with the ten largest covering roughly 7%. The sample taken for sequencing was peripheral blood. All receptors derive from a woman older than 75 in a cohort sampled during active or convalescent COVID-19.

This clone was seen a handful of times. This chain uses TRBV27 with TRBJ2-7, with TRBD2 matching 11 bases. The V gene end was trimmed by 5 bases and the J gene end by 4 bases; junction bases not matched to a gene: 10. This CDR3 is 16 amino acids long. CDR1 is MNHEY and CDR2 is SMNVEV in the germline V gene (reference sequence). The CDR3 coding sequence is TGTGCCAGCAGTCCCCTCTCTAGCGGGGGGATTTACGAGCAGTACTTC. It yields the protein CASSPLSSGGIYEQYF.

The CDR3 nucleotides are TGTGCCATCAGTGAGGTCCAGGGGGGAATAGGCGAGCAGTACTTC. Translation gives CAISEVQGGIGEQYF. The genes are TRBV10-3 and TRBJ2-7; weak D call: TRBD1 (7 bases). V lost 2 bases, J lost 6 bases, and 17 bases lay in between. This CDR3 has 15 amino acids. Germline values: CDR1 ENHRY, CDR2 SYGVKD.

The V and J genes are TRBV24-1 and TRBJ1-1; D remains ambiguous. The CDR3 covers 15 residues. The germline CDR1 and CDR2 sequences are KGHDR and SFDVKD. V lost 5 bases to trimming and J lost 3 bases, with 15 bases between them. The CDR3 region has the DNA TGTGCCACCAGTGCGAACAGTCTGGCGTACACTGAAGCTTTCTTT. Protein sequence: CATSANSLAYTEAFF.

This clone showed up just a few times. V is TRBV5-6 and J is TRBJ1-2; tentatively, D is TRBD1 (5 bases). Germline V gives CDR1 SGHDT, CDR2 YYEEEE. The CDR3 totals 13 residues. Trimming removed 1 base at V and 4 bases at J, with 8 bases between. The CDR3 loop reads CASSLQGFYGYTF. In DNA form, the CDR3 reads TGTGCCAGCAGCTTGCAGGGCTTCTATGGCTACACCTTC. Together with reference TRBV5-6 and TRBJ1-2, the CDR3 gives the full variable domain: DAGVTQSPTHLIKTRGQQVTLRCSPKSGHDTVSWYQQALGQGPQFIFQYYEEEERQRGNFPDRFSGHQFPNYSSELNVNALLLGDSALYLCASSLQGFYGYTFGSGTRLTVV.

This chain's CDR3 is CASSRDRDSNQPQHF. In DNA form, the CDR3 reads TGTGCCAGCAGCAGGGACAGGGATAGCAATCAGCCCCAGCATTTT. This chain joins TRBV21-1 and TRBJ1-5; TRBD1 reflects the table's D call only, with no check against the DNA. TRBV21-1 is a listed pseudogene. CDR3 length: 15 amino acids.

V and J are TRBV28 and TRBJ2-7; TRBD1 aligns across 7 bases. The CDR3 covers 14 residues. With V trimmed by 5 bases and J by 7 bases, 11 bases remained unmatched. Germline lookup yields CDR1 MDHEN and CDR2 SYDVKM. The CDR3 reads CASSNTGTVLEQYF. CDR3 coding DNA: TGTGCCAGCAGTAACACCGGGACAGTTTTGGAGCAGTACTTC.

The V call is TRBV9, the J call TRBJ2-6; D is unresolved. Trimming cost V 5 bases and J 4 bases, with 10 bases left between them. The CDR3 has 14 residues. CDR1 and CDR2 from the germline V gene are SGDLS and YYNGEE. The CDR3 loop reads CASSRNTGANVLTF. DNA for the CDR3: TGTGCCAGCAGTCGAAACACCGGGGCCAACGTCCTGACTTTC.

This chain joins TRBV7-2 and TRBJ1-4; possible D gene TRBD1, 5 bases. Germline CDR1 reads SGHTA; CDR2 reads FQGNSA. There are 16 residues in the CDR3. The germline V and J ends were trimmed by 5 bases and 6 bases, with 19 bases remaining between them. The CDR3 bases are TGTGCCAGCAGCCCAAACAAGTGGGGGGAGGATGAAAAACTGTTTTTT. Its protein is CASSPNKWGEDEKLFF.

The chain uses TRBV28 and TRBJ1-4, with D unresolved. The CDR3 is made up of 14 amino acids. Between the trimmed V and J ends, which lost 3 bases and 5 bases, there was a span of 10 bases. The germline V gene encodes CDR1 MDHEN and CDR2 SYDVKM. DNA of the CDR3: TGTGCCAGCAGTTTCGCACTGTGGAATGAAAAACTGTTTTTT. This codes for CASSFALWNEKLFF.

The chain couples TRBV5-1 to TRBJ2-2, with 7 bases lining up with TRBD2. V trimming: 3 bases; J trimming: 7 bases; junction bases outside the gene matches: 3. The length of the CDR3 is 13 residues. Germline CDR1 is SGHRS and CDR2 is YFSETQ. The CDR3 loop is CASSSTSSGELFF. The CDR3 DNA reads TGCGCCAGCAGCTCGACTAGCAGCGGGGAGCTGTTTTTT.

The chain couples TRBV2 to TRBJ2-7, with 8 bases fitting TRBD1. CDR1 SNHLY and CDR2 FYNNEI come from the germline V gene. With 6 bases clipped from V and 2 bases from J, the junction kept 3 bases outside the gene matches. The CDR3 is 13 amino acids. CDR3 loop: CASRLGQAYEQYV. CDR3 nucleotides: TGTGCCAGCAGGTTGGGACAGGCCTACGAGCAGTACGTC.

This clone was detected once. The chain has TRBV27 and TRBJ2-1, with 10 positions matching TRBD2. Germline CDR1 MNHEY, CDR2 SMNVEV (reference sequence). The CDR3 covers 18 residues. V shed 2 bases, J shed 6 bases, and the junction held 13 bases outside the gene matches. This CDR3 reads CASSLGPQVAGGPNEQFF. In DNA, the CDR3 is TGTGCCAGCAGTTTAGGCCCCCAGGTAGCGGGAGGACCCAATGAGCAGTTCTTC.

As concerns this clone: The sample holds other DNA sequences that translate to the same CDR3. The V gene is TRBV27, the J gene TRBJ1-1; unclear D gene. Germline values: CDR1 MNHEY, CDR2 SMNVEV (reference sequence). This CDR3 is 13 amino acids long. Trimming removed 3 bases from V and 1 base from J, with 6 bases in between. CDR3 coding DNA: TGTGCCAGCAGTTTGGCAGGGAACACTGAAGCTTTCTTT. It codes for CASSLAGNTEAFF.

This chain uses TRBV6-5 with TRBJ2-3; TRBD2 matches 13 bases. The CDR3 is made up of 16 amino acids. J was trimmed by 4 bases and V by 4 bases; bases with no gene match: 5. Per germline, CDR1 MNHEY and CDR2 SVGAGI. CDR3 sequence reads: CASSSATSGGSDTQYF. The CDR3 DNA sequence: TGTGCCAGCAGTTCCGCGACTAGCGGGGGGTCAGATACGCAGTATTTT.

The chain couples TRBV30 to TRBJ2-1; TRBD2 matches 8 bases. The germline V gene has CDR1 GTSNPN and CDR2 SVGIG (reference sequence). This CDR3 is 20 amino acids long. Germline trimming cut 5 bases from V and 0 bases from J; bases unmatched to any gene: 21. CDR3 sequence: CAWGRMGGGLTLSSYNEQFF. CDR3 sequence (DNA): TGTGCCTGGGGGCGGATGGGCGGGGGGCTCACTCTCAGCTCCTACAATGAGCAGTTCTTC.

V and J are TRBV5-6 and TRBJ1-5; D is uncertain. Trimming removed 2 bases at V and 0 bases at J, with 9 bases between. Germline values: CDR1 SGHDT, CDR2 YYEEEE. There are 15 residues in the CDR3. In nucleotides, the CDR3 is TGTGCCAGCAGCTTTGGCGGCTATAGCAATCAGCCCCAGCATTTT. Translated, it gives CASSFGGYSNQPQHF.

This chain connects TRBV3-1 (or the pseudogene TRBV3-2) to TRBJ1-6; D unresolved. Germline V gene sequence: CDR1 LGHDT, CDR2 YNNKEL (reference sequence). CDR3 length: 13 residues. Deletions cut 1 base from V and 7 bases from J, with 5 bases between. The CDR3 DNA is TGTGCCAGCAGCCAAGTTCGGAATTCACCCCTCCACTTT. This translates into CASSQVRNSPLHF.

The genes are TRBV4-1 and TRBJ1-2, with D unresolved. CDR1 MGHRA and CDR2 YSYEKL come from the germline V gene. This CDR3 contains 16 residues. V was clipped by 1 base and J by 0 bases, with 12 bases between them. CDR3 in amino acids: CASSQAGRHTNYGYTF. The CDR3 bases are TGCGCCAGCAGCCAAGCCGGCAGACATACTAACTATGGCTACACCTTC.

The genes are TRBV24-1 and TRBJ2-3; D is possibly TRBD2 (6 bases). The CDR3 loop spans 13 amino acids. Germline V lookup: CDR1 KGHDR, CDR2 SFDVKD. Trimming removed 5 bases at V and 7 bases at J, with 12 bases between. CDR3 DNA sequence: TGTGCCACCAGTGGGGACTCAAAAAATACGCAGTATTTT. This sequence encodes CATSGDSKNTQYF.

This clone was seen only a few times. This chain joins TRBV11-2 and TRBJ1-2, with D possibly TRBD1 on 5 matching bases. The V gene lost 0 bases and the J gene lost 3 bases, with 11 bases spanning the gap. Looked up from germline, CDR1 is SGHAT and CDR2 is FQNNGV. The CDR3 is made up of 15 amino acids. This CDR3 reads CASSLDSAGYYGYTF. CDR3 nucleotide sequence: TGTGCCAGCAGCTTAGATTCGGCAGGGTACTATGGCTACACCTTC.

This clone was observed many times. V gene TRBV5-1 combines with J gene TRBJ1-2, with 8 bases that match TRBD1. The CDR3 is 15 residues long. V dropped 4 bases and J dropped 2; count of bases not matched to a gene: 7. The germline CDR1 and CDR2 sequences are SGHRS and YFSETQ. The CDR3 DNA reads TGCGCCAGCAGCCCGAGACAGGGGTTGAACTATGGCTACACCTTC. Amino acids: CASSPRQGLNYGYTF.

This clone was seen just once. This sequence joins TRBV18 and TRBJ1-2, with TRBD1 identical over 9 bases. J gave up 0 bases and V 8 bases, and 7 bases lay outside the gene matches. This CDR3 region has 15 residues. Germline CDR1 is KGHSH and CDR2 is LQKENI. The DNA for the CDR3 is TGTGCCAGCGCGAGACAGGGGGTAGCTAACTATGGCTACACCTTC. This codes for CASARQGVANYGYTF.